Here is one T cell receptor beta chain with its context. The germline V and J ends were trimmed by 0 bases and 0 bases, with 16 bases remaining between them. CDR1 and CDR2 (germline): SGHTS, YDEGEE. The CDR3 is made up of 18 amino acids. The record originates from a study of shared clonotypes between healthy human individuals. Some clones are missing from TCRdb's copy, which holds only in-frame ones; the method was immunoSEQ multiplex PCR. The table records some 700,000 clones, roughly 87% of them present only once. The specimen was memory CD8+ T cells from PBMCs. Subset meaning: CD45RO+ cells pooled with CCR7-negative TemRA cells. The receptor's source is a man aged 18 to 29 in good health. Some clones in this sample may be carry-over from other donors' samples. The gene calls are TRBV5-8 and TRBJ2-1, with D uncertain. The CDR3 DNA reads TGTGCCAGCAGCTTGGTAGGGCAGCGCCCCAGCTCCTACAATGAGCAGTTCTTC. It translates to CASSLVGQRPSSYNEQFF. Looking up the rest from reference TRBV5-8 and TRBJ2-1 gives the full variable domain: EAGVTQSPTHLIKTRGQQATLRCSPISGHTSVYWYQQALGLGLQFLLWYDEGEERNRGNFPPRFSGRQFPNYSSELNVNALELEDSALYLCASSLVGQRPSSYNEQFFGPGTRLTVL.